This TCR beta chain was sequenced for a study of OX40 agonist ivuxolimab in advanced cancers. Study as a whole: At doses from 0.01 to 10 mg/kg, patients were given intravenous ivuxolimab every 2 weeks.

Study-wide findings and caveats: Undetermined was the antigen specificity of the expanded peripheral T cells.

Germline CDR1 MGHRA, CDR2 YSYEKL. The CDR3 contains 15 residues. Deletions cut 1 base from V and 5 bases from J, with 11 bases between. The protocol was immunoSEQ multiplex PCR, while the TCRdb copy is restricted to in-frame clones and leaves out a portion. Of roughly 70,000 clones detected, 88% appear once; the ten largest clones hold approximately 0.67%. A word on this clone: Antigen unknown.

The source was CD4+ or CD8+ T cells sorted from blood, collected in a trial of the OX40 agonist ivuxolimab. This receptor was identified in an adult with an advanced solid tumor such as melanoma, head and neck, liver or kidney cancer. The chain links TRBV4-1 to TRBJ2-2; D is unresolved. DNA for the CDR3: TGCGCCAGCAGCCAAGGGGTCTTAAGGACCGGGGAGCTGTTTTTT. This encodes CASSQGVLRTGELFF.